This T cell receptor beta chain was identified during a study of spatial heterogeneity in lung cancer. Trimming pared 4 bases from V and 1 base from J, leaving 16 bases between. The CDR3 is made up of 17 amino acids. CDR1 is SGHTA and CDR2 is FQGNSA in the germline V gene. The time point here: sample taken at primary tumor resection. Researchers sequenced whole RNA taken from tumor, nontumor lung or frozen PBMC without sorting. Donors were approximately 70 untreated early-stage non-small cell lung cancer patients. Study-wide results and caveats: Compared with follow-up, resection was when ubiquitous expanded tumor TCRs appeared in blood more.

Single TCR cDNA molecules each had their own unique molecular identifier. Each CDR3 protein gets one entry after TCRdb re-called the 5' RACE reads with MiXCR. Among 15,000 to 20,000 distinct CDR3 sequences listed, roughly a fifth were seen once. Of note for this clonotype: Its antigen is unknown.

The source is a male donor with early-stage non-small cell lung cancer. The chain couples TRBV7-2 to TRBJ2-2, with D possibly being TRBD1 or TRBD2 (5 bases each). Sequencing used PBMCs, obtained at surgery. The CDR3 coding sequence is TGTGCCAGCAGCTCACAACCGGGACCCCTGAACACCGGGGAGCTGTTTTTT. Residues: CASSSQPGPLNTGELFF.